The T cell receptor beta chain described here comes from a study of a mutant IDH1 vaccine in newly diagnosed glioma (dated by TCRdb to about 2021). About the study as a whole: Of the 30 or so patients who were treated, around 60% were male and about 40% were female, and the mean age was roughly 40 years. Prior to enrollment, standard therapy consisting of radiotherapy alone, temozolomide alone, or radiochemotherapy with temozolomide had been administered to patients, with the combination being received by most patients. Six visits were used for peripheral blood collection: V03 (baseline), V05, V07, V10, V12 and V13. For exploratory analyses, longitudinal TCRB deep sequencing was carried out in roughly 23 treated patients wherever samples were available.

Broader findings and caveats from the paper: The authors noted that analyses of patient blood samples could not be reproduced because of sample limitations. Availability determined which PBMC samples were chosen for TCRB deep sequencing. Immune responses induced by the vaccine were seen in roughly 92% of patients across multiple MHC alleles. Pseudoprogression appeared unrelated to alterations in the top peripheral T cell clonotypes detected by TCRB sequencing.

Explained via the paper, the time point label denotes: baseline, week 1 (first vaccination visit). In the paper's terms, the treatment or condition label means: pre-vaccination baseline after standard-of-care therapy. Newly diagnosed WHO grade 3 or 4 IDH1-mutant astrocytomas showing loss of nuclear ATRX were present in the donors. The samples were drawn from NOA16, a multicentre, single-arm, open-label phase I trial in Germany that tested a mutant IDH1 peptide vaccine in humans for the first time. Visit V03 blood draws served as the baseline sample for immunogenicity testing. The DNeasy Blood and Tissue Kit was used to extract genomic DNA from EDTA blood for TCRB sequencing. Library preparation was by the immunoSEQ multiplex PCR assay. Following the manufacturer's protocol, the hsTCRB Kit was used to amplify rearranged TCR beta chain sequences. TCRB libraries were sequenced on an Illumina MiSeq. Per the original workflow: Demultiplexing, trimming and gene mapping were performed with the kit vendor's proprietary platform. TCRdb took over this immuneACCESS table, retaining in-frame rearrangements with V and J assigned. Such tables are incomplete; in checked studies, under half of the missing clones stem from an unresolved V gene, and the remainder is unexplained. V, J and clone size derive from that table, while D and trimming were established from the DNA sequence. The sample data list 60,000 to 75,000 clones, and 60% to 85% of these were observed just once. The ten largest clones add up to around 8.8% of the sample.

By its share of the sample, this clone is medium-sized (0.01 to 0.1%). The specificity of this receptor is unknown. No base-level quality is on record; no much larger clone is a single base apart. V sheds 3 bases and J sheds 10 bases, leaving 13 bases between their ends. The germline V gene (reference sequence) sets CDR1 to MNHEY and CDR2 to SMNVEV. The CDR3 covers 14 residues, taking in both the cysteine and the phenylalanine. The kept DNA is CDR3 alone, 42 bases in frame from the first base. This sequence was found in a man aged 50 to 59 with glioma. Sequences were derived from PBMCs, sampled from a glioma patient treated with radiotherapy, temozolomide or both. The sequence is built from TRBV27 and TRBJ1-6; TRBD1 is perhaps the D gene, given 5 matching bases. The CDR3 region has the sequence CASSLGRVGSPLHF. The nucleotide sequence is TGTGCCAGCAGTTTGGGCAGGGTGGGATCACCCCTCCACTTT.